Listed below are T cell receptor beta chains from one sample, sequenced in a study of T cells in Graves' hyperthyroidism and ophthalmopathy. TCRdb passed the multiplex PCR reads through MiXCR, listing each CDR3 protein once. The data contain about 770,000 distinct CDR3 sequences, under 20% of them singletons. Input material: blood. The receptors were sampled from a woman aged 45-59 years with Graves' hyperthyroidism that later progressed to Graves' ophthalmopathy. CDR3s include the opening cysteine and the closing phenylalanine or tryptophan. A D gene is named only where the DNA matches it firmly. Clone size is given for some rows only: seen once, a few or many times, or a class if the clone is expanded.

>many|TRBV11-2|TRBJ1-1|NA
TGTGCCAGCAGCTACCGGGCAGCTAACACTGAAGCTTTCTTT
CASSYRAANTEAFF
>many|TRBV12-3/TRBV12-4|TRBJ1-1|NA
TGTGCCAGCAACACGGAGGTGAACACTGAAGCTTTCTTT
CASNTEVNTEAFF
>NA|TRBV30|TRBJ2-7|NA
TGTGCCTGGAGCCGAGGGGCCCACGAGCAGTACTTC
CAWSRGAHEQYF
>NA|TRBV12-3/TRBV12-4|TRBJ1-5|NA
TGTGCCAGTGGTGGGGGGGGGTTCCCGTTGCCCCAGCATTTT
CASGGGGFPLPQHF
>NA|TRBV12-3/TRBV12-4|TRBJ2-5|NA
TGTGCCAGCAGTTTGGCCAGGGATCTCGCCCCGGGGACCCAGTACTTC
CASSLARDLAPGTQYF
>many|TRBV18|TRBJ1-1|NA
TGTGCCAGCTCCCTCCGCGACTTGGCGAACACTGAAGCTTTCTTT
CASSLRDLANTEAFF
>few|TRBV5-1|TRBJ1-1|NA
TGTGCCAGCAGTTTAGGGGCGCGAGCTTTCTTT
CASSLGARAFF
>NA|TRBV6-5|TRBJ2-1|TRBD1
TGTGCCAGCACGGCAGGGACAGGGAACAATGAGCAGTTCTTC
CASTAGTGNNEQFF
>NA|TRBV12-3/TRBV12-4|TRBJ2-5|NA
TGTGCCAGCAGTTTAGCGCAAGGGACCCAAGAGACCCAGTACTTC
CASSLAQGTQETQYF
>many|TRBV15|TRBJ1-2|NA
TGTGCCATTAACGCGGGGGCTAACTATGGCTACACCTTC
CAINAGANYGYTF
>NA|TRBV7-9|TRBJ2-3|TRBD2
TGTGCCAGCAGCTTCCTAGCGGGGGCGAACACAGATACGCAGTATTTT
CASSFLAGANTDTQYF
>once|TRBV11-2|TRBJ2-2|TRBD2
TGTGCCAGCAGCTTAACGACTAGCCTAACCGGGGAGCTGTTTTTT
CASSLTTSLTGELFF
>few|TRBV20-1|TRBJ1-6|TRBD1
TGCAGTGCTATCGAATCGACAGGGGCATATTCACCCCTCCACTTT
CSAIESTGAYSPLHF
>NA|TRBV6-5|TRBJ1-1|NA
TGTGCCAGCAGTTACTCTGCAGGGAGGTACACTGAAGCTTTCTTT
CASSYSAGRYTEAFF
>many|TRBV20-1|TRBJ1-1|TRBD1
TGCAGTGCCAGGCCCAGGACAGGCTCCAACACTGAAGCTTTCTTT
CSARPRTGSNTEAFF
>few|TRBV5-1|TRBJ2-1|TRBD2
TGCGCCAGCAGCTCAAAGCGGGGGGGCCCCAATGAGCAGTTCTTC
CASSSKRGGPNEQFF
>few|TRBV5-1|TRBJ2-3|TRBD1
TGCGCCAGCAGCTTGGCCCCGACAGGGAATGAGGCAGATACGCAGTATTTT
CASSLAPTGNEADTQYF
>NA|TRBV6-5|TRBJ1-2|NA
TGTGCCAGCAGTTACTCGAGTGGGTACGATGGCTACACCTTC
CASSYSSGYDGYTF
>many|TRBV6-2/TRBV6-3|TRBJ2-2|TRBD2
TGTGCCAGCAGTCGTGGGGACTATCACACCGGGGAGCTGTTTTTT
CASSRGDYHTGELFF
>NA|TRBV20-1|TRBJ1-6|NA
TGCAGTGCTAGAGATACGGGAGCCGGAACCTATAATTCACCCCTCCACTTT
CSARDTGAGTYNSPLHF
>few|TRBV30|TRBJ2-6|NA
TGTGCCTGGAGTGAGGAGAGCTCTGGGGCCAACGTCCTGACTTTC
CAWSEESSGANVLTF
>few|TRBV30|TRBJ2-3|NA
TGTGCCTGGAGTAGACGCGGCACAGATACGCAGTATTTT
CAWSRRGTDTQYF